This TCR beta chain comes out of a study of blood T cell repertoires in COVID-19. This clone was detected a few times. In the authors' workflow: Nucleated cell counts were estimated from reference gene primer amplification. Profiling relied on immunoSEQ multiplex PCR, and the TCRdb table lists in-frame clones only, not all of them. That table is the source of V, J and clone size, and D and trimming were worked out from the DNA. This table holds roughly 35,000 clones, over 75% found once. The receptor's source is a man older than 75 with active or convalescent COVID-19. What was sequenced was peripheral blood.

The CDR3 loop reads CASRPTPGNDHEKLFF. The CDR3 nucleotides read TGTGCCAGCAGGCCAACCCCGGGGAACGACCATGAAAAACTGTTTTTT. The chain is built from TRBV7-6 and TRBJ1-4; D is unclear. CDR3 size: 16 residues. Germline CDR1 and CDR2: SGHVS and FNYEAQ. The V gene lost 6 bases and the J gene lost 6 bases, with 20 bases spanning the gap.